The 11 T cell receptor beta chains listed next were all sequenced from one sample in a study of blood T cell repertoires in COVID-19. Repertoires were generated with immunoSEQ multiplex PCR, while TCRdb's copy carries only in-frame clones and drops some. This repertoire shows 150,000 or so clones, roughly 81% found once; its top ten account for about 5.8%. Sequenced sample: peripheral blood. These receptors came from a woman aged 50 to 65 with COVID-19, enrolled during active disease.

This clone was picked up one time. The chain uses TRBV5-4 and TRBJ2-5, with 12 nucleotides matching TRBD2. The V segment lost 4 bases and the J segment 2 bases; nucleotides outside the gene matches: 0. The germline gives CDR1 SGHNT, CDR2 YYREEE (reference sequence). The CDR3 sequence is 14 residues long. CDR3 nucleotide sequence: TGTGCCAGCAGCCTAGCGGGGGGGCAAGAGACCCAGTACTTC. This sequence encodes CASSLAGGQETQYF.

The CDR3 protein is CASSRPRTEAFF. CDR3 coding DNA: TGTGCCAGCAGTCGACCGCGGACTGAAGCTTTCTTT. This chain joins TRBV28 and TRBJ1-1; D gene uncertain. With 5 bases removed from V and 5 bases from J, the gap between germline ends came to 9 bases. From germline, CDR1 is MDHEN and CDR2 SYDVKM. This CDR3 is 12 amino acids long.

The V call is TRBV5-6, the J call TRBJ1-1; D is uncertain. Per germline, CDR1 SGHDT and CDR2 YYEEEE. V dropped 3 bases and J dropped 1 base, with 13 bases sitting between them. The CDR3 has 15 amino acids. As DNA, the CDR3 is TGTGCCAGCAGCTCGGGAGGCTTGGAGAACACTGAAGCTTTCTTT. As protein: CASSSGGLENTEAFF.

The CDR3 is CASSLSGLAAQETQYF. CDR3 bases: TGTGCCAGCAGTTTATCGGGACTAGCGGCTCAAGAGACCCAGTACTTC. This rearrangement joins TRBV27 to TRBJ2-5; 11 nucleotides agree with TRBD2. Germline V gene lookup returns CDR1 MNHEY and CDR2 SMNVEV (reference sequence). V shed 0 bases and J 2 bases; nucleotides not matched to a gene: 2. The CDR3 runs 16 residues.

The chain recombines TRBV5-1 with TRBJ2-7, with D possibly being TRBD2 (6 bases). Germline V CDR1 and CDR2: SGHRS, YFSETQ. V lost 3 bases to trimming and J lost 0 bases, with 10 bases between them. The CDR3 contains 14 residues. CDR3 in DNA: TGCGCCAGCAGCTGGCGGGACGGCTCCTACGAGCAGTACTTC. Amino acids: CASSWRDGSYEQYF.

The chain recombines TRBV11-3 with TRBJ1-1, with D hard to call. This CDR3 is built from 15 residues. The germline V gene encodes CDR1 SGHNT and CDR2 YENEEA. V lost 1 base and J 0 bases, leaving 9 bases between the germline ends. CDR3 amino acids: CASSLGGQLNTEAFF. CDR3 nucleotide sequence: TGTGCCAGCAGCTTAGGAGGGCAGTTGAACACTGAAGCTTTCTTT.

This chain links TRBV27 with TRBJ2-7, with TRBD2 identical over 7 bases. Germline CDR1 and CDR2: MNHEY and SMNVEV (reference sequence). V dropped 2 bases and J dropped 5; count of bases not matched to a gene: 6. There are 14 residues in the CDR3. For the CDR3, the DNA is TGTGCCAGCAGTTTACGCGGGGGTAGGGACGAGCAGTACTTC. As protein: CASSLRGGRDEQYF.

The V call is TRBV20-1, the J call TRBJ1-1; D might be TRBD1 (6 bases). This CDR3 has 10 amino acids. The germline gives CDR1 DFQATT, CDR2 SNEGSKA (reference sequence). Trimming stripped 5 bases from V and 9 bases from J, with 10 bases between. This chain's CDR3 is CSAGDIQAFF. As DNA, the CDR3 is TGCAGTGCTGGGGACATTCAAGCTTTCTTT.

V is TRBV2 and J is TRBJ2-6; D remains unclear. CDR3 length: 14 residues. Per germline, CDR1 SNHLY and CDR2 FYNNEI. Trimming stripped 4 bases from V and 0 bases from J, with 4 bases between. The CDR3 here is CASSVISGANVLTF. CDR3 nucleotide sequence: TGTGCCAGCAGTGTCATCTCTGGGGCCAACGTCCTGACTTTC.

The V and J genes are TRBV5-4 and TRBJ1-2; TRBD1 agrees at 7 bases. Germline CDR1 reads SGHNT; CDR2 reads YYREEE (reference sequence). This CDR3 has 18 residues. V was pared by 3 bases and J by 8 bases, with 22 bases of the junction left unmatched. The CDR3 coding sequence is TGTGCCAGCAGCTCCCGCCCCGGGACAGACGAAAAGGGTATCGGCTACACCTTC. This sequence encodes CASSSRPGTDEKGIGYTF.

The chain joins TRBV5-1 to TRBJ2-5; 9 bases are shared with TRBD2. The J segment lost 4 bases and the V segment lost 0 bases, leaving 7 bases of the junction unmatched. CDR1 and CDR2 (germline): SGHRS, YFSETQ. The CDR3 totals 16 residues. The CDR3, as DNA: TGCGCCAGCAGCTTGGGAGCCAGCGGGGGGTTAGAGACCCAGTACTTC. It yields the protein CASSLGASGGLETQYF.